These 19 T cell receptor beta chains share one sample of origin, sequenced in a study of cytomegalovirus exposure and HLA in healthy donors (dated by TCRdb to about 2017). The protocol used for the library was the immunoSEQ multiplex PCR assay. For the multiplex PCR, a mixture combining 60 forward primers for TCR Vbeta segments and 13 reverse primers for TCR Jbeta segments was used. Held by TCRdb, this immuneACCESS table contains in-frame sequences only and omits some clones. Under half of the omission traces to an unresolved V gene where checked; the cause of the rest is unknown. The sample table contains about 200,000 clones; only one count was recorded for just over 75% of them. The ten top clones hold about 2.1% of the sample. The sample taken for sequencing was PBMCs. These TCRs come from a man aged 25-45 years in good health and CMV-seronegative.

This chain links TRBV27 with TRBJ2-6; D is ambiguous. The V gene lost 6 bases and the J gene lost 2 bases, with 14 bases spanning the gap. Per the germline V gene, CDR1 is MNHEY and CDR2 is SMNVEV (reference sequence). This CDR3 contains 16 residues. DNA for the CDR3: TGTGCCAGCAGGCTTGTAGACACGCCTGGGGCCAACGTCCTGACTTTC. Translation: CASRLVDTPGANVLTF.

In its sample, this clone was seen once. The chain carries TRBV6-5 and TRBJ2-7, with TRBD2 matching over 12 bases. This CDR3 region has 15 residues. V lost 6 bases to trimming and J lost 3 bases; unmatched junction nucleotides: 6. CDR1 is MNHEY and CDR2 is SVGAGI in the germline V gene. The CDR3 is CASRPGTSGYYEQYF. The CDR3 bases are TGTGCCAGCAGGCCCGGGACTAGCGGGTACTACGAGCAGTACTTC.

This chain links TRBV29-1 with TRBJ1-1; D unclear. V gave up 2 bases and J gave up 1 base, with 11 bases separating them. CDR3 size: 14 residues. CDR1 is SQVTM, CDR2 ANQGSEA, per germline. The CDR3 DNA follows: TGCAGCGTTGAAAATGCAGATTCGAACACTGAAGCTTTCTTT. Its translation is CSVENADSNTEAFF.

This clone was seen a few times. J is TRBJ2-1 and V is TRBV5-1; 13 bases align to TRBD2. The CDR3 sequence is 17 residues long. The germline CDR1 and CDR2 sequences are SGHRS and YFSETQ. V lost 4 bases, J lost 2 bases, and 6 bases stayed unmatched. The CDR3 DNA reads as TGCGCCAGCAGCAAGGGACTAGCGGGACCTACCTACAATGAGCAGTTCTTC. It is translated as CASSKGLAGPTYNEQFF.

V is TRBV9 and J is TRBJ2-2, with 12 bases matching TRBD2. In germline, CDR1 is SGDLS, CDR2 YYNGEE. The trim removed 3 bases at V and 5 bases at J, leaving 5 bases unmatched. This CDR3 is 16 amino acids long. The CDR3 bases are TGTGCCAGCAGCGGATGGACTAGCGGGATGACCGGGGAGCTGTTTTTT. It specifies CASSGWTSGMTGELFF.

There are a few counts of this clone. CDR3 nucleotides: TGTGCCAGTAGTAGGGGACTGTCGGGAGAGACCCAGTACTTC. It is translated as CASSRGLSGETQYF. The chain joins TRBV19 to TRBJ2-5, with D perhaps matching TRBD2 (6 bases). The ends were cut back, 4 bases at V and 4 bases at J, with 13 bases in the middle. The CDR3 has 14 residues. Germline-derived CDR1 and CDR2 are LNHDA and SQIVND (reference sequence).

CDR3: CASSLDGTGSFTEAFF. The DNA of the CDR3 is TGCGCCAGCAGCTTGGATGGTACAGGGTCTTTCACTGAAGCTTTCTTT. The chain combines TRBV5-1 with TRBJ1-1; D may be TRBD1 (6 bases). V was shortened by 0 bases and J by 4 bases, with 16 bases between the two germline ends. CDR1 and CDR2 from the germline V gene are SGHRS and YFSETQ. CDR3 size: 16 residues.

This clone was seen only a few times. The chain couples TRBV7-8 to TRBJ1-4, with TRBD1 matching over 9 bases. V shed 0 bases, J shed 7 bases, and the junction held 3 bases outside the gene matches. The CDR3 is 15 amino acids. Looked up from germline, CDR1 is SGHVS and CDR2 is FQNEAQ. In DNA, the CDR3 is TGTGCCAGCAGCTTAGCTGGGACAGGGCCTGAAAAACTGTTTTTT. It is translated as CASSLAGTGPEKLFF.

The chain couples TRBV28 to TRBJ2-5, with D perhaps matching TRBD1 (6 bases). V dropped 7 bases and J dropped 5 bases, with 14 bases sitting between them. Germline V gene lookup returns CDR1 MDHEN and CDR2 SYDVKM. The CDR3 is 13 residues long. CDR3 nucleotides: TGTGCCAGCACCCCACAGGGCCGGGAGACCCAGTACTTC. It encodes CASTPQGRETQYF.

This clone was seen a single time. The rearrangement links TRBV10-3 to TRBJ2-1; TRBD2 matches at 9 bases. This CDR3 region has 15 residues. Per germline, CDR1 ENHRY and CDR2 SYGVKD. V was pared by 6 bases and J by 1 base, with 4 bases of the junction left unmatched. The CDR3 DNA reads as TGTGCCATCAGGGAAGCGGGAGGTTCCTACAATGAGCAGTTCTTC. This encodes CAIREAGGSYNEQFF.

The chain uses TRBV5-4 and TRBJ2-5; 7 bases agree with TRBD2. Germline V gene data show CDR1 as SGHNT and CDR2 as YYREEE (reference sequence). The trim removed 0 bases at V and 5 bases at J, leaving 7 bases unmatched. This CDR3 is 15 amino acids long. CDR3 sequence (DNA): TGTGCCAGCAGCTTGGATCCCATCGGGGGGGAGACCCAGTACTTC. It specifies CASSLDPIGGETQYF.

The chain links TRBV5-1 to TRBJ2-3, with 11 positions matching TRBD1. J lost 5 bases, V lost 1 base, and 6 bases had no gene match. This CDR3 is built from 16 residues. Looked up from germline, CDR1 is SGHRS and CDR2 is YFSETQ. This CDR3 reads CASSLRGTGGGDTQYF. Here the CDR3 DNA reads TGCGCCAGCAGCTTGAGAGGGACAGGGGGTGGAGATACGCAGTATTTT.

In regard to this clone: This CDR3 is also generated by other DNA sequences in the sample. The V gene is TRBV5-1, the J gene TRBJ2-2; TRBD2 might be the D (5 bases). Trimming cost V 4 bases and J 0 bases, with 10 bases left between them. The CDR3 covers 15 residues. Germline V lookup: CDR1 SGHRS, CDR2 YFSETQ. As DNA, the CDR3 is TGCGCCAGCAGCCCGGACGGGACGAACACCGGGGAGCTGTTTTTT. Translation gives CASSPDGTNTGELFF.

The genes are TRBV2 and TRBJ2-1; 9 bases line up with TRBD2. Trimming cost V 5 bases and J 0 bases; bases outside gene matches: 5. The CDR3 contains 16 residues. Germline V lookup: CDR1 SNHLY, CDR2 FYNNEI. This CDR3 is CASSRLAEYSYNEQFF. CDR3 DNA: TGTGCCAGCAGTAGACTAGCGGAGTACTCCTACAATGAGCAGTTCTTC.

The chain links TRBV28 to TRBJ1-2, with D possibly matching TRBD1 (5 bases). The V end lost 6 bases, the J end lost 8 bases, and 22 bases lay between the germline ends. The CDR3 covers 15 residues. Looked up from germline, CDR1 is MDHEN and CDR2 is SYDVKM. CDR3 sequence: CASSLHDSRLGGYTF. The CDR3 DNA reads as TGTGCCAGCAGCCTTCATGACAGTCGGCTTGGGGGCTACACCTTC.

This clone was recorded at least ten times. The rearrangement joins TRBV6-1 to TRBJ1-5; a possible D gene is TRBD1 (6 bases). Trimming took 8 bases from V and 0 from J, leaving 8 bases between them. This CDR3 has 13 amino acids. Germline V CDR1 and CDR2: MNHNS, SASEGT. The CDR3 sequence: CASGQNSNQPQHF. The CDR3 DNA sequence: TGTGCCAGCGGACAGAATAGCAATCAGCCCCAGCATTTT.

The chain joins TRBV7-9 to TRBJ2-4; TRBD1 matches at 9 bases. Germline lookup yields CDR1 SEHNR and CDR2 FQNEAQ (reference sequence). Unmatched junction bases numbered 11, after V lost 5 bases and J lost 3 bases. This CDR3 spans 17 amino acids. The CDR3 DNA reads TGTGCCAGCAGCCTGGACAGGGGCAATCCTGGCAAAAACATTCAGTACTTC. It is translated as CASSLDRGNPGKNIQYF.

The chain has TRBV30 and TRBJ2-3, with a weak D call TRBD2 (5 bases). The CDR3 is 15 amino acids. Germline-derived CDR1 and CDR2 are GTSNPN and SVGIG (reference sequence). V lost 0 bases, J lost 1 base, and 11 bases lay in between. CDR3 sequence: CAWSVGLAGTDTQYF. The CDR3 nucleotides read TGTGCCTGGAGTGTAGGGCTAGCTGGCACAGATACGCAGTATTTT.

This clone was picked up a small number of times. V usage is TRBV5-6 and J usage is TRBJ2-1, with 7 nucleotides matching TRBD1. The CDR3 is 15 residues long. V was pared by 0 bases and J by 4 bases, with 4 bases of the junction left unmatched. CDR1 is SGHDT and CDR2 is YYEEEE in the germline V gene. CDR3 DNA sequence: TGTGCCAGCAGCTTGGTAAACAGGGGTTACAATGAGCAGTTCTTC. Amino acids: CASSLVNRGYNEQFF.